The entry below describes one T cell receptor (beta chain). The CDR3 covers 14 residues. Trimming took off 6 bases at V and 0 bases at J, with 8 bases between the two ends. Germline V CDR1 and CDR2: SNHLY, FYNNEI. Repertoires were generated with immunoSEQ multiplex PCR, while TCRdb's copy carries only in-frame clones and drops some. Here the sample spans about 36,000 clones, 75% to 95% being singletons. The sample comes from a study of blood T cell repertoires in COVID-19. The sequenced material came from peripheral blood. The J gene is TRBJ1-4, the V gene TRBV2; D call uncertain. The TCR sequence derives from a human donor in a cohort sampled during active COVID-19. The CDR3 coding sequence is TGTGCCAGCAGGGCTGCTGCAACTAATGAAAAACTGTTTTTT. This sequence encodes CASRAAATNEKLFF.